This T cell receptor beta chain comes out of a study of blood T cell repertoires in COVID-19. Here immunoSEQ multiplex PCR was the method, and the copy in TCRdb shows in-frame clones only, minus some. The profile shows some 300,000 clones, around 88% of them singletons. The ends lost 9 bases at V and 4 bases at J; junction bases unmatched: 1. Germline V lookup: CDR1 ENHRY, CDR2 SYGVKD. The CDR3 length is 13 residues. Sequences were obtained from peripheral blood. The chain is built from TRBV10-3 and TRBJ2-7, with 15 bases aligning to TRBD2. The source is a woman aged 25 to 39 who had recovered from COVID-19. CDR3 sequence (DNA): TGTGCCATTGGGACTAGCGGGGGGTACGAGCAGTACTTC. Protein: CAIGTSGGYEQYF.